These T cell receptor beta chains were read from a single sample in a study of CD8+ T cells in alopecia areata. Some clones are missing from TCRdb's copy, which holds only in-frame ones; the method was immunoSEQ multiplex PCR. Of fewer than 150,000 clones listed, roughly four fifths were seen once; the top ten hold 20% to 25%. The starting material was CD8+ T cells sorted from blood, obtained at week 4, from a patient treated with tofacitinib. All receptors derive from a human donor with alopecia areata. Both conserved end residues are part of each CDR3. Each record gives: V gene, J gene, D gene, CDR3 protein. A D gene is named only where the DNA matches it firmly.

TRBV4-1	TRBJ1-4	TRBD1	CASSQGTGDEKLFF
TRBV7-6	TRBJ2-7	.	CASSLNQAREQYF
TRBV2	TRBJ2-3	.	CASRGATTSGTQYF
TRBV6-5	TRBJ2-1	TRBD2	CASSYSGGGTYNEQFF
TRBV6-5	TRBJ2-2	.	CASSQTAGELFF
TRBV5-1	TRBJ1-6	.	CASRIDRNNSPLHF
TRBV27	TRBJ1-5	.	CASSLLGGNQPQHF
TRBV15	TRBJ2-4	.	CATSRDGPPNIQYF
TRBV4-3	TRBJ1-6	.	CASSQDGPSNSPLHF
TRBV5-6	TRBJ1-1	.	CASSLGGADTEAFF
TRBV5-1	TRBJ1-6	.	CASSPGESSYNSPLHF
TRBV4-1	TRBJ2-7	TRBD1	CASSQGQGLGEQYF
TRBV15	TRBJ2-3	TRBD2	CATSRRASGDPTDTQYF
TRBV6-4	TRBJ1-1	TRBD1	CASSDGRGLKAEAFF
TRBV30	TRBJ2-3	.	CAWSSFAFELSTDTQYF
TRBV29-1	TRBJ2-2	TRBD1	CSVETGTASYTGELFF
TRBV27	TRBJ2-1	TRBD2	CASSLTSGSYNEQFF
TRBV29-1	TRBJ2-2	TRBD2	CSVEDPTSGGATGELFF
TRBV27	TRBJ2-7	TRBD2	CASSFSGGNEQYF
TRBV23-1	TRBJ2-6	TRBD1	CASSPLLDRGAGANVLTF
TRBV28	TRBJ2-1	.	CASRAVGTNYNEQFF
TRBV29-1	TRBJ2-3	TRBD2	CSVEGGLAGATDTQYF
TRBV7-9	TRBJ2-3	.	CASSSEMPDTQYF
TRBV2	TRBJ1-1	.	CASTSRQSLLAFF
TRBV23-1	TRBJ2-7	TRBD1	CASSHSGQEPHEQYF
TRBV29-1	TRBJ2-1	.	CSATGEGEQFF
TRBV13	TRBJ2-7	.	CASSPRTLVNEQYF
TRBV4-1	TRBJ2-1	.	CASSRPGPSRAEQFF
TRBV7-9	TRBJ2-7	.	CASSLTLYEQYF
TRBV28	TRBJ2-1	TRBD2	CASTPTGGSYNEQFF
TRBV7-2	TRBJ2-7	.	CASSPGLGGSYEQYF
TRBV29-1	TRBJ2-2	.	CSVMTGTGELFF
TRBV11-2	TRBJ2-7	.	CASSLDWGAYEQYF
TRBV4-1	TRBJ1-2	.	CASSQTVDVNYGYTF
TRBV27	TRBJ2-5	TRBD2	CASSFGHRGEETQYF
TRBV7-9	TRBJ1-1	.	CASSPLMGTSSSGEAFF
TRBV29-1	TRBJ2-7	TRBD2	CSVIPTGLAGWYEQYF
TRBV11-2	TRBJ2-1	TRBD2	CASSPPQSGVYNEQFF
TRBV28	TRBJ2-5	TRBD2	CASTSSGGAGETQYF
TRBV7-9	TRBJ2-7	TRBD2	CASSLADLAGGNSYEQYF
TRBV5-1	TRBJ2-2	.	CASSAGVYGGELFF
TRBV7-8	TRBJ2-7	TRBD1	CASSTMPGQGAGYEQYF
TRBV13	TRBJ2-3	TRBD1	CASSSGTGGTDTQYF
TRBV4-2	TRBJ2-6	TRBD2	CASSQSSGRASGANVLTF
TRBV9	TRBJ2-3	.	CASSTSGGTDTQYF
TRBV29-1	TRBJ2-1	.	CSVEDTSSSYNEQFF
TRBV5-1	TRBJ2-5	.	CASSLDQLQETQYF
TRBV5-1	TRBJ1-1	TRBD1	CASSLEDRRPDRAFF
TRBV6-1	TRBJ2-3	TRBD1	CATQMDRVVADTQYF
TRBV5-6	TRBJ1-4	.	CASSLAGGGFATNEKLFF
TRBV4-3	TRBJ2-7	TRBD1	CASSRDSVSYEQYF
TRBV6-5	TRBJ2-7	.	CASSHRSYEQYF
TRBV19	TRBJ2-2	.	CATRWGQGIPGELFF
TRBV7-9	TRBJ2-1	TRBD2	CASRLAGYNEQFF
TRBV7-9	TRBJ2-2	.	CASSPRAPGELFF
TRBV7-9	TRBJ1-2	.	CASSLALLVGGYTF
TRBV19	TRBJ2-1	TRBD2	CASSMVSGGLNEQFF
TRBV7-9	TRBJ2-3	.	CASSPSHWRGRTDTQYF
TRBV4-1	TRBJ2-1	.	CASSQDIGTAYNEQFF
TRBV19	TRBJ2-7	.	CASSIDRDKTYEQYF